A selection of T cell receptor beta chains follows, all from one sample in a study of Ad26.COV2.S vaccination and SARS-CoV-2 variants. Clones were sequenced by immunoSEQ multiplex PCR, and TCRdb holds only the in-frame ones, with some missing. In the table there are 350,000 to 400,000 clones, around 85% of which are singletons. Sequenced material: peripheral blood, taken in a trial of Ad26.COV2.S vaccine versus placebo. The receptors originated from a person between 18 and 65 years old who received the Ad26.COV2.S COVID-19 vaccine or a placebo. CDR3s include the opening cysteine and the closing phenylalanine or tryptophan. Fields, in order: V gene, D gene, clone size, J gene, CDR3 protein, CDR3 DNA. A D gene is named only where the DNA matches it firmly. Clone size is not always given. Where it is, it says once, few, many or a class for expanded clones.

TRBV5-4	TRBD1	NA	TRBJ1-1	CASSLTGGDTEAFF	TGTGCCAGCAGCCTGACAGGGGGGGACACTGAAGCTTTCTTT
TRBV18	NA	once	TRBJ2-1	CASSPVRGRNEQFF	TGTGCCAGCTCACCGGTCAGGGGGAGGAATGAGCAGTTCTTC
TRBV2	NA	NA	TRBJ1-2	CASWGARGYTF	TGTGCCAGCTGGGGGGCGAGAGGCTACACCTTC
TRBV2	NA	NA	TRBJ2-2	CAIEGSQTTGELFF	TGTGCCATAGAGGGATCGCAGACCACCGGGGAGCTGTTTTTT
TRBV3-1/TRBV3-2	NA	NA	TRBJ2-1	CASSQVRLGEQFF	TGTGCCAGCAGCCAAGTTAGGTTGGGCGAGCAGTTCTTC
TRBV10-1	NA	NA	TRBJ1-2	CASSDSGGGENGYTF	TGCGCCAGCAGTGATTCCGGTGGAGGGGAGAATGGCTACACCTTC
TRBV7-2	TRBD2	NA	TRBJ2-3	CASSFTSGGAEDTQYF	TGTGCCAGCAGCTTCACTAGCGGGGGGGCCGAAGATACGCAGTATTTT
TRBV12-5	TRBD1	NA	TRBJ2-3	CASVQGQRTDTQYF	TGTGCTAGTGTGCAGGGACAGCGCACAGATACGCAGTATTTT
TRBV6-1	TRBD1	NA	TRBJ1-5	CASSETGSSNQPQHF	TGTGCCAGCAGTGAGACAGGGTCTAGCAATCAGCCCCAGCATTTT
TRBV18	NA	NA	TRBJ1-6	CASSPPGMNSPLHF	TGTGCCAGCTCACCCCCTGGAATGAATTCACCCCTCCACTTT
TRBV4-1	TRBD1	NA	TRBJ2-1	CASSQDRGLEGNNEQFF	TGCGCCAGCAGCCAGGACAGGGGGCTTGAGGGGAACAATGAGCAGTTCTTC
TRBV6-5	NA	NA	TRBJ1-5	CATGYLSQPQHF	TGTGCCACCGGGTATTTGAGTCAGCCCCAGCATTTT
TRBV7-9	TRBD2	NA	TRBJ2-1	CASSSTSGGPDTYNEQFF	TGTGCCAGCAGCTCAACGAGCGGGGGACCAGATACCTACAATGAGCAGTTCTTC
TRBV6-5	NA	NA	TRBJ2-2	CASSYYGVTGGELFF	TGTGCCAGCAGTTACTACGGCGTTACAGGCGGGGAGCTGTTTTTT
TRBV7-9	TRBD1	NA	TRBJ1-1	CASSRGQGWTEAFF	TGTGCCAGCAGCAGAGGACAGGGGTGGACTGAAGCTTTCTTT
TRBV7-2	NA	NA	TRBJ1-4	CASSLESGEKLFF	TGTGCCAGCAGCTTAGAGTCAGGGGAAAAACTGTTTTTT
TRBV4-1	NA	once	TRBJ1-1	CASSRGLVFGQPTNTEAFF	TGCGCCAGCAGCCGCGGTTTAGTGTTTGGGCAGCCTACGAACACTGAAGCTTTCTTT
TRBV10-1	TRBD1	once	TRBJ1-5	CASSETGVNQPQHF	TGCGCCAGCAGTGAGACAGGGGTCAATCAGCCCCAGCATTTT
TRBV5-6	NA	NA	TRBJ1-2	CASSLGAGKISYTF	TGTGCCAGCAGCTTGGGTGCAGGGAAGATAAGCTACACCTTC
TRBV21-1	NA	NA	TRBJ1-4	CASSRTPGHQEKLFF	TGTGCCAGCAGCAGGACGCCAGGGCATCAAGAAAAACTGTTTTTT
TRBV5-6	NA	NA	TRBJ1-4	CASSFGGGKLFF	TGTGCCAGCAGCTTCGGAGGCGGAAAACTGTTTTTT
TRBV5-4	NA	NA	TRBJ1-2	CASSQTTGHGYTF	TGTGCCAGCAGCCAAACCACAGGGCATGGCTACACCTTC
TRBV6-5	TRBD1	NA	TRBJ2-7	CASTGQGVPEQYF	TGTGCCAGCACGGGACAGGGGGTCCCCGAGCAGTACTTC
TRBV4-1	NA	few	TRBJ2-2	CASSQRQPPTAGELFF	TGCGCCAGCAGCCAGAGACAGCCACCCACGGCCGGGGAGCTGTTTTTT
TRBV6-2/TRBV6-3	NA	few	TRBJ1-1	CASSLLTGGAEAFF	TGTGCCAGCAGTCTCCTGACAGGAGGGGCTGAAGCTTTCTTT
TRBV11-2	TRBD1	NA	TRBJ1-2	CASSLMTGAVWGYTF	TGTGCCAGCAGCTTAATGACAGGGGCCGTTTGGGGCTACACCTTC
TRBV7-7	TRBD2	NA	TRBJ2-5	CASSAGLAGEETQYF	TGTGCCAGCAGCGCGGGACTAGCGGGGGAGGAGACCCAGTACTTC
TRBV7-2	NA	NA	TRBJ2-2	CASSPGQPNTGELFF	TGTGCCAGCAGCCCCGGACAGCCGAACACCGGGGAGCTGTTTTTT
TRBV5-6	NA	NA	TRBJ2-3	CASSLALSEDTQYF	TGTGCCAGCAGCTTGGCCCTTTCTGAAGATACGCAGTATTTT
TRBV30	NA	NA	TRBJ1-1	CAWSGRTEAFF	TGTGCCTGGAGTGGAAGGACTGAAGCTTTCTTT
TRBV7-6	NA	NA	TRBJ2-7	CASSAPGIYEQYF	TGTGCCAGCAGCGCGCCGGGTATCTACGAGCAGTACTTC
TRBV11-2	NA	NA	TRBJ2-5	CASSYRGETQYF	TGTGCCAGCAGCTACCGTGGGGAGACCCAGTACTTC
TRBV6-1	NA	NA	TRBJ1-5	CASSEQGELGNQPQHF	TGTGCCAGCAGTGAACAGGGAGAGTTGGGCAATCAGCCCCAGCATTTT
TRBV2	NA	NA	TRBJ1-2	CASSGSTYGYTF	TGTGCCAGCAGTGGGTCCACCTATGGCTACACCTTC
TRBV4-1	NA	NA	TRBJ2-3	CASSQGMQGTDTQYF	TGCGCCAGCAGCCAAGGAATGCAGGGCACAGATACGCAGTATTTT
TRBV7-9	NA	NA	TRBJ2-2	CASSEAAGAGTGELFF	TGTGCCAGCTCAGAGGCGGCAGGGGCGGGCACCGGGGAGCTGTTTTTT
TRBV5-1	NA	NA	TRBJ2-1	CASSLVSSYNEQFF	TGCGCCAGCAGCTTGGTAAGCTCCTACAATGAGCAGTTCTTC
TRBV11-2	NA	NA	TRBJ1-2	CASSLLPKPADSF	TGTGCCAGCAGCCTACTACCAAAGCCCGCTGACTCCTTC
TRBV4-3	TRBD2	once	TRBJ2-7	CASSSGLAVSSYEQYF	TGCGCCAGCAGTTCCGGACTAGCTGTCTCTTCCTACGAGCAGTACTTC
TRBV11-2	NA	few	TRBJ2-3	CASSQGGPSTDTQYF	TGTGCCAGCAGCCAGGGGGGGCCAAGCACAGATACGCAGTATTTT
TRBV19	TRBD1	NA	TRBJ2-3	CASSTLRGGPSSTDTQYF	TGTGCCAGTAGTACCCTGAGAGGGGGCCCATCTAGCACAGATACGCAGTATTTT
TRBV7-9	NA	few	TRBJ1-1	CASSLARWETEAFF	TGTGCCAGCAGCTTAGCGCGATGGGAAACTGAAGCTTTCTTT